The 24 T cell receptor beta chains below were found in one sample sequenced in a study of blood T cells in healthy people across ages. Through a sample-barcoded 5' primer and a J-beta primer mix, a second PCR was run for about 7 to 12 cycles. TCRdb fed the 5' RACE reads into MiXCR, producing one record per CDR3 protein. Of 1.6 million or so distinct CDR3 sequences listed, approximately 32% are singletons. Sequences were obtained from blood. These receptors all come from a woman aged 25 to 45 in good health.

A few counts support this clonotype. J is TRBJ2-7 and V is TRBV2; D is possibly TRBD1 or TRBD2 (5 bases each). V was shortened by 4 bases and J by 3 bases, with 16 bases between the two germline ends. Germline lookup yields CDR1 SNHLY and CDR2 FYNNEI. CDR3 length equals 15 residues. CDR3 in amino acids: CASSGGMGENYEQYF. Written as DNA, the CDR3 is TGTGCCAGCAGTGGGGGGATGGGGGAGAACTACGAGCAGTACTTC.

This clonotype has a count of ten or more. The chain combines TRBV20-1 with TRBJ2-7; D might be TRBD1 (5 bases). Trimming pared 0 bases from V and 3 bases from J, leaving 12 bases between. The CDR3 contains 14 residues. Germline V gene sequence: CDR1 DFQATT, CDR2 SNEGSKA (reference sequence). The CDR3 DNA reads TGCAGTGCTAGAGATGAAGGGGTCGTCTACGAGCAGTACTTC. It yields the protein CSARDEGVVYEQYF.

This clonotype has a handful of counts. The V gene is TRBV18, the J gene TRBJ2-1, with 7 bases aligning to TRBD1. Germline V lookup: CDR1 KGHSH, CDR2 LQKENI. The CDR3 spans 14 residues. V lost 3 bases to trimming and J lost 5 bases; unmatched junction nucleotides: 4. Here the CDR3 reads CASSPTGPNNEQFF. Here the CDR3 DNA reads TGTGCCAGCTCACCGACAGGGCCTAACAATGAGCAGTTCTTC.

This clonotype was counted ten times or more. The chain is built from TRBV28 and TRBJ2-5; 9 positions match TRBD2. Per germline, CDR1 MDHEN and CDR2 SYDVKM. CDR3 size: 18 residues. The ends lost 6 bases at V and 3 bases at J; junction bases unmatched: 17. CDR3 DNA: TGTGCCAGCAGACCCAAAAGCGGGAGGTCGATGGGGAAAGAGACCCAGTACTTC. It codes for CASRPKSGRSMGKETQYF.

The gene calls are TRBV20-1 and TRBJ1-2, with no clear D. This CDR3 comprises 14 residues. The germline gives CDR1 DFQATT, CDR2 SNEGSKA (reference sequence). V was cut by 3 bases and J by 0 bases, with 11 bases left in between. The CDR3 spells CSASPRAANYGYTF. CDR3 nucleotide sequence: TGCAGTGCTAGCCCGAGGGCTGCTAACTATGGCTACACCTTC.

This clonotype was picked up a small number of times. V and J are TRBV27 and TRBJ2-3; D might be TRBD1 (5 bases). The CDR3 runs to 12 residues. The germline V gene encodes CDR1 MNHEY and CDR2 SMNVEV (reference sequence). V lost 8 bases and J 2 bases, leaving 8 bases between the germline ends. As DNA, the CDR3 is TGTGCCAGCGCAGGGATCACAGATACGCAGTATTTT. Its translation: CASAGITDTQYF.

This sequence joins TRBV7-9 and TRBJ2-7, with D perhaps TRBD2 (6 bases). The V end was cut by 3 bases, the J end by 3 bases, with 18 bases between. The CDR3 covers 16 residues. The germline gives CDR1 SEHNR, CDR2 FQNEAQ (reference sequence). The CDR3 sequence: CASSFGGNGLNYEQYF. CDR3 sequence (DNA): TGTGCCAGCAGCTTCGGGGGAAACGGCTTAAACTACGAGCAGTACTTC.

This clonotype has more than one count but fewer than ten. The chain is built from TRBV7-2 and TRBJ1-1; 7 nucleotides align to TRBD1. CDR3 length: 14 residues. Unmatched junction bases numbered 9, after V lost 3 bases and J lost 8 bases. Germline loops: CDR1 SGHTA, CDR2 FQGNSA. The CDR3 sequence is CASSFGQVHMEAFF. In DNA, the CDR3 is TGTGCCAGCAGCTTCGGACAGGTGCACATGGAAGCTTTCTTT.

In DNA form, the CDR3 reads TGCAGTGCTTCCTCCTACACGCAAGCCCCCTACGAGCAGTACTTC. Translated: CSASSYTQAPYEQYF. The chain uses TRBV20-1 and TRBJ2-5, with unresolved D. Matching the DNA end better, TRBJ2-7 makes the J call doubtful. Germline CDR1 DFQATT, CDR2 SNEGSKA (reference sequence). The CDR3 contains 15 residues.

V gene TRBV2 combines with J gene TRBJ2-5; D possibly corresponds to TRBD2 (6 bases). The closer fit of TRBJ2-7 to the DNA end suggests the J call may be wrong. There are 14 residues in the CDR3. CDR1 is SNHLY and CDR2 is FYNNEI in the germline V gene. This CDR3 is CASSAGVGTYEQYF. Here the CDR3 DNA reads TGTGCCAGCAGTGCCGGGGTGGGGACTTACGAGCAGTACTTC.

V gene TRBV12-3 or TRBV12-4 combines with J gene TRBJ2-6, with TRBD1 matching 8 bases. V trimming: 6 bases; J trimming: 0 bases; junction bases outside the gene matches: 10. The CDR3 contains 18 residues. CDR3 coding DNA: TGTGCCAGCAGCCCGAGGACAGGGTTGGCCTCTGGGGCCAACGTCCTGACTTTC. Protein: CASSPRTGLASGANVLTF.

The chain couples TRBV9 to TRBJ2-7, with 7 bases lining up with TRBD1. J lost 2 bases, V lost 0 bases, and 5 bases had no gene match. Germline CDR1 is SGDLS and CDR2 is YYNGEE. The CDR3 spans 15 residues. The chain's CDR3 is CASSVGQGPPYEQYF. In nucleotides, the CDR3 is TGTGCCAGCAGCGTAGGACAGGGACCACCCTACGAGCAGTACTTC.

The rearrangement joins TRBV5-1 to TRBJ2-7; no firm D call. The CDR3 runs to 14 residues. Germline-derived CDR1 and CDR2 are SGHRS and YFSETQ. The V and J ends lost 3 bases and 2 bases respectively, with 12 bases between them. CDR3 sequence (DNA): TGCGCCAGCAGCTCTACCACGAGAACCTACGAGCAGTACTTC. It is translated as CASSSTTRTYEQYF.

Worth noting for this clonotype: A much more abundant neighbour one base away suggests this may be a read error. The V gene is TRBV5-1, the J gene TRBJ2-5; D unclear. V was clipped by 7 bases and J by 0 bases, with 13 bases between them. This CDR3 is 14 amino acids long. Per germline, CDR1 SGHRS and CDR2 YFSETQ. The CDR3 nucleotides read TGCGCCAGCGGCTGGGAATCCTACCAAGAGACCCAGTACTTC. The encoded protein is CASGWESYQETQYF.

J is TRBJ1-5 and V is TRBV6-1; D is uncertain. Germline lookup yields CDR1 MNHNS and CDR2 SASEGT. Trimming stripped 3 bases from V and 4 bases from J, with 7 bases between. The CDR3 covers 13 residues. CDR3 in DNA: TGTGCCAGCAGTGACCAGCCTAATCAGCCCCAGCATTTT. Protein sequence: CASSDQPNQPQHF.

For this clonotype: A much bigger clone sits one base away, suggesting this may be a read error. The chain carries TRBV27 and TRBJ2-5; D call uncertain. Germline CDR1 and CDR2: MNHEY and SMNVEV (reference sequence). This CDR3 has 14 amino acids. The CDR3 sequence: CASSGIGLQETRYF. For the CDR3, the DNA is TGTGCCAGCAGTGGGATTGGGTTACAAGAGACCCGGTACTTC.

This clonotype was detected many times. The chain links TRBV29-1 to TRBJ2-1, with D perhaps given as TRBD1 or TRBD2 (5 bases each). CDR3 length: 14 residues. V lost 1 base and J lost 5, with 12 bases in between. Germline V gene lookup returns CDR1 SQVTM and CDR2 ANQGSEA. The CDR3, as DNA: TGCAGCGTTGAAGGGTCAGGGCGGGACAATGAGCAGTTCTTC. This codes for CSVEGSGRDNEQFF.

J is TRBJ1-1 and V is TRBV2, with TRBD1 matching 7 bases. This CDR3 spans 13 amino acids. The germline V gene encodes CDR1 SNHLY and CDR2 FYNNEI. The trim removed 7 bases at V and 2 bases at J, leaving 4 bases unmatched. CDR3 amino acids: CASKRTGNTEAFF. The CDR3 DNA reads TGTGCCAGCAAAAGGACAGGTAACACTGAAGCTTTCTTT.

The chain couples TRBV12-3 or TRBV12-4 to TRBJ2-3; 13 bases line up with TRBD2. This CDR3 region has 16 residues. V dropped 5 bases and J dropped 4; count of bases not matched to a gene: 6. CDR3 coding DNA: TGTGCCAGCAGTCGACTAGCGGGAGGCATATCAGATACGCAGTATTTT. It yields the protein CASSRLAGGISDTQYF.

Only a few counts were recorded for this clonotype. The gene calls are TRBV20-1 and TRBJ2-1; D is unclear. Deletions cut 4 bases from V and 8 bases from J, with 9 bases between. The V gene's germline CDR1 is DFQATT and CDR2 SNEGSKA (reference sequence). CDR3 length: 11 amino acids. DNA of the CDR3: TGCAGTGCTACCCCGCTAGATGAGCAGTTCTTC. It codes for CSATPLDEQFF.

As concerns this clonotype: Since a much larger clone is just one base distant, this may be a read error. The chain couples TRBV11-3 to TRBJ1-2; maybe TRBD1 (5 bases). Per germline, CDR1 SGHNT and CDR2 YENEEA. The CDR3 is made up of 15 amino acids. The CDR3 region is CACSDYGTPRGGYTF. The CDR3 coding sequence is TGTGCCTGCAGCGACTACGGGACTCCCCGAGGTGGCTACACCTTC.

Only a few counts were recorded for this clonotype. The chain combines TRBV20-1 with TRBJ2-7; 8 bases are shared with TRBD2. The J call is uncertain, as TRBJ2-5 better fits the DNA end. The CDR3 is 16 residues long. CDR1 is DFQATT and CDR2 is SNEGSKA in the germline V gene (reference sequence). CDR3 bases: TGCAGTGCTAGCAACGGTCGGGGGCAGCGGGGGCGGACCCAGTACTTC. Translation: CSASNGRGQRGRTQYF.

This sequence joins TRBV29-1 and TRBJ1-1; D is unresolved. CDR3 length equals 13 residues. The ends were cut back, 1 base at V and 0 bases at J, with 6 bases in the middle. The germline V gene encodes CDR1 SQVTM and CDR2 ANQGSEA. In DNA form, the CDR3 reads TGCAGCGTTGAAGTCGTGATGAACACTGAAGCTTTCTTT. It codes for CSVEVVMNTEAFF. Together with reference TRBV29-1 and TRBJ1-1, the CDR3 gives the full variable domain: SAVISQKPSRDICQRGTSLTIQCQVDSQVTMMFWYRQQPGQSLTLIATANQGSEATYESGFVIDKFPISRPNLTFSTLTVSNMSPEDSSIYLCSVEVVMNTEAFFGQGTRLTVV.

The chain combines TRBV7-9 with TRBJ2-7; maybe TRBD2 (5 bases). V lost 1 base to trimming and J lost 2 bases, with 15 bases between them. Per the germline V gene, CDR1 is SEHNR and CDR2 is FQNEAQ (reference sequence). The CDR3 covers 16 residues. The CDR3 DNA reads as TGTGCCAGCAGCTTAGTGGCTAGCACTCTGACCTACGAGCAGTACTTC. It specifies CASSLVASTLTYEQYF.